A selection of T cell receptor beta chains follows, all from one sample in a study of neurological immune-mediated disorders. In TCRdb, the 5' RACE reads were re-called with MiXCR into one record per CDR3 protein. The table shows about 59,000 distinct CDR3 sequences, with approximately 25% occurring only once. The source material was PBMCs. All receptors derive from a man aged 60 to 69 with HTLV-1-associated myelopathy (HAM/TSP). The CDR3 runs from the conserved cysteine through the conserved F or W. Each record gives: J gene, D gene, V gene, clone size, CDR3 DNA, CDR3 protein. A D gene is named only where the DNA matches it firmly. Rows may omit the clone size; those that give it use once, few, many or a size class.

J: TRBJ2-5; D: .; V: TRBV20-1; size: .; DNA: TGCAGTGCTAGAGATCGGCAGGGGATTGAGACCCAGTACTTC; CDR3: CSARDRQGIETQYF
J: TRBJ1-2; D: .; V: TRBV28; size: many; DNA: TGTGCCAGCAGTTTGGGGTCCCATGGCTACACCTTC; CDR3: CASSLGSHGYTF
J: TRBJ2-7; D: .; V: TRBV11-2; size: .; DNA: TGTGCCAGCAACTCACCCCTCCACTCCAGGGGAACCTACGAGCAGTACTTC; CDR3: CASNSPLHSRGTYEQYF
J: TRBJ2-5; D: TRBD1; V: TRBV20-1; size: once; DNA: TGCAGTGCTAGACCCCGGACAGGACAAGAGACCCAGTACTTC; CDR3: CSARPRTGQETQYF
J: TRBJ2-3; D: TRBD1; V: TRBV20-1; size: medium-sized; DNA: TGCAGTACCCCGGACAGGGGGCGAGGGACAGATACGCAGTATTTT; CDR3: CSTPDRGRGTDTQYF
J: TRBJ2-2; D: TRBD1; V: TRBV7-6; size: .; DNA: TGTGCCAGCAGTAAGGACAGGGACACCGGGGAGCTGTTTTTT; CDR3: CASSKDRDTGELFF
J: TRBJ1-3; D: .; V: TRBV20-1; size: many; DNA: TGCAGTGCCTGGGAGAGCTCTGGAAACACCATATATTTT; CDR3: CSAWESSGNTIYF
J: TRBJ2-1; D: .; V: TRBV5-1; size: many; DNA: TGCGCCAGCAGCTTGACTCTTGAACCTTACAATGAGCAGTTCTTC; CDR3: CASSLTLEPYNEQFF
J: TRBJ1-1; D: .; V: TRBV10-3; size: many; DNA: TGTGCCATCAGGGGGTCCCACCGCCTCACTGAAGCTTTCTTT; CDR3: CAIRGSHRLTEAFF
J: TRBJ1-5; D: .; V: TRBV6-6; size: .; DNA: TGTGCCAGCAGTTACGGTTTCGTAGACGGAAGCAATCAGCCCCAGCATTTT; CDR3: CASSYGFVDGSNQPQHF
J: TRBJ2-5; D: TRBD1; V: TRBV20-1; size: .; DNA: TGCAGTGCTAGAGATTCAGGACAGGGCCTTTTAGAGACCCAGTACTTC; CDR3: CSARDSGQGLLETQYF
J: TRBJ2-3; D: TRBD1; V: TRBV2; size: many; DNA: TGTGCCAGCAGTGCGCAAGGACAGGGGCTGTTTGGGGATACGCAGTATTTT; CDR3: CASSAQGQGLFGDTQYF
J: TRBJ2-7; D: .; V: TRBV5-5; size: .; DNA: TGTGCCAGCAGCTCCTATACATCATCCAGCGAGCAGTACTTC; CDR3: CASSSYTSSSEQYF
J: TRBJ2-7; D: .; V: TRBV7-9; size: .; DNA: TGTACCAGCAGCTTATCTTGGTCAGCGGGCGACGAGCAGTACTTC; CDR3: CTSSLSWSAGDEQYF
J: TRBJ2-1; D: TRBD2; V: TRBV12-3/TRBV12-4; size: .; DNA: TGTGCCAGCAGTCCCCCGGCGGGAGGGGGTGGTTACAATGAGCAGTTCTTC; CDR3: CASSPPAGGGGYNEQFF
J: TRBJ1-6; D: .; V: TRBV20-1; size: .; DNA: TGCAGTGCTCAAATTGAGGGTGCACCCCTCCACTTT; CDR3: CSAQIEGAPLHF
J: TRBJ2-1; D: .; V: TRBV7-3; size: many; DNA: TGTGCCAGCAGCACAACCGGGGCCCCCGTGTCTAGTCAGTTCTTC; CDR3: CASSTTGAPVSSQFF
J: TRBJ2-1; D: .; V: TRBV4-1; size: .; DNA: TGCGCCAGCAGCCAAGGGGCTAGCGTGGGCTACAATGAGCAGTTCTTC; CDR3: CASSQGASVGYNEQFF
J: TRBJ2-3; D: .; V: TRBV10-2; size: .; DNA: TGCCCCAGCACAGAGGGGGGAGTAGGTGCAGATACGCAGTATTTT; CDR3: CPSTEGGVGADTQYF
J: TRBJ1-2; D: TRBD1; V: TRBV2; size: many; DNA: TGTGCCAGCGTTTGGACAGGGGGCTCCCTCGGTGGCTACACCTTC; CDR3: CASVWTGGSLGGYTF
J: TRBJ2-2; D: .; V: TRBV20-1; size: many; DNA: TGCAGTGCTGGTACCGGGACTCCTAACACCGGGGAGCTGTTTTTT; CDR3: CSAGTGTPNTGELFF
J: TRBJ1-2; D: .; V: TRBV2; size: few; DNA: TGTGCCAGCAGTTCGAAGGCCAACTCTGGTGGCTACACCTTC; CDR3: CASSSKANSGGYTF
J: TRBJ2-7; D: .; V: TRBV28; size: .; DNA: TGTGCCAGCAGTTTTTCCACTAGCCTCTCCTACGAGCAGTACTTC; CDR3: CASSFSTSLSYEQYF
J: TRBJ1-2; D: TRBD1; V: TRBV14; size: .; DNA: TGTGCCAACAGCCCCGGGGCGACAGGGGCCCCCTATGGCTACACCTTC; CDR3: CANSPGATGAPYGYTF
J: TRBJ1-6; D: TRBD1; V: TRBV7-9; size: few; DNA: TGTGCCAGCAGCTACCGAGGGGGCAGGGAGGACTCACCCCTCCACTTT; CDR3: CASSYRGGREDSPLHF
J: TRBJ2-1; D: TRBD2; V: TRBV4-1; size: many; DNA: TGCGCCAGCAGCCAATTACAGCGGGAGGGCCTGTTCTTC; CDR3: CASSQLQREGLFF
J: TRBJ1-4; D: TRBD1; V: TRBV29-1; size: many; DNA: TGCAGCGTGGCTGGGACAGTTAATGAAAAACTGTTTTTT; CDR3: CSVAGTVNEKLFF
J: TRBJ1-6; D: .; V: TRBV10-3; size: medium-sized; DNA: TGTGCCATCAGTGTGAACGGGAGAAATTCACCCCTCCACTTT; CDR3: CAISVNGRNSPLHF
J: TRBJ2-1; D: TRBD2; V: TRBV29-1; size: many; DNA: TGCAGCGTCGGGACTAGTAGGCCTGGTGAGCAGTTCTTC; CDR3: CSVGTSRPGEQFF
J: TRBJ2-2; D: .; V: TRBV12-3/TRBV12-4; size: many; DNA: TGTGCCAGCAGCCCCCGCCCGAACACCGGGGAGCTGTTTTTT; CDR3: CASSPRPNTGELFF
J: TRBJ2-3; D: TRBD2; V: TRBV20-1; size: many; DNA: TGCAGTGCTATCAGGACTAGCGGCACAGATACGCAGTATTTT; CDR3: CSAIRTSGTDTQYF
J: TRBJ1-3; D: TRBD1; V: TRBV11-3; size: many; DNA: TGTGCCAGCAGCCAGGGGGCCTCTGGAAACACCATATATTTT; CDR3: CASSQGASGNTIYF
J: TRBJ2-3; D: .; V: TRBV7-8; size: .; DNA: TGTGCCAGCAGCTTAATACGTGATCAGCCCCAGTATTTT; CDR3: CASSLIRDQPQYF
J: TRBJ1-4; D: .; V: TRBV6-2/TRBV6-3; size: .; DNA: TGTGCCAGCAGAGCCTCGGGGGGCGCGAGGGAAAAACTGTTTTTT; CDR3: CASRASGGAREKLFF
J: TRBJ2-2; D: .; V: TRBV27; size: many; DNA: TGTGCCAGCAGTTTACTCGCGTCCGGGGAGCTGTTTTTT; CDR3: CASSLLASGELFF
J: TRBJ2-1; D: .; V: TRBV18; size: few; DNA: TGTGCCAGCTCCACGACCTCCGGGTTCAATGAGCAGTTCTTC; CDR3: CASSTTSGFNEQFF
J: TRBJ2-6; D: .; V: TRBV29-1; size: many; DNA: TGCAGCGCCGGGGGTTCTGGGGCCAACGTCCTGACTTTC; CDR3: CSAGGSGANVLTF
J: TRBJ2-1; D: .; V: TRBV10-3; size: many; DNA: TGTGCCATCAGTGTAGAGCCGGGCCCCAATGAGCAGTTCTTC; CDR3: CAISVEPGPNEQFF
J: TRBJ1-1; D: .; V: TRBV11-2; size: many; DNA: TGTGCCAGCAGCCCCGGACTCATGAACACTGAAGCTTTCTTT; CDR3: CASSPGLMNTEAFF
J: TRBJ2-7; D: .; V: TRBV5-1; size: many; DNA: TGCGCCAGCAGCCCCGCCGCGATAGCGGTACCCTACGAGCAGTACTTC; CDR3: CASSPAAIAVPYEQYF
J: TRBJ1-3; D: TRBD1; V: TRBV5-1; size: .; DNA: TGCGCCAGCAGCTCGCGGACAGGGGCAAGAAACACCATATATTTT; CDR3: CASSSRTGARNTIYF
J: TRBJ2-7; D: TRBD1; V: TRBV5-1; size: .; DNA: TGCGCCAGCAGAATGGACAGGGCCCCCTACGAGCAGTACTTC; CDR3: CASRMDRAPYEQYF
J: TRBJ2-3; D: .; V: TRBV5-1; size: many; DNA: TGCGCCAGCAGCTTGGAAACAGGACAGCACGGATCTATGCAGTATTTT; CDR3: CASSLETGQHGSMQYF
J: TRBJ1-1; D: .; V: TRBV12-3/TRBV12-4; size: many; DNA: TGTGCCAGCAGTACTCCCGGGGGAAGAACTGAAGCTTTCTTT; CDR3: CASSTPGGRTEAFF
J: TRBJ2-3; D: .; V: TRBV28; size: many; DNA: TGTGCCAGCAGCAAAAGCGAGCGGAGCACAGATACGCAGTATTTT; CDR3: CASSKSERSTDTQYF
J: TRBJ2-1; D: .; V: TRBV7-3; size: .; DNA: TGTGCCAGCAGCTTAACGGCGGGAAACTCCTACAATGAGCAGTTCTTC; CDR3: CASSLTAGNSYNEQFF
J: TRBJ2-3; D: .; V: TRBV12-3/TRBV12-4; size: .; DNA: TGTGCCAGCAGTTATCGCCGGCACAGAGATACGCAGTATTTT; CDR3: CASSYRRHRDTQYF
J: TRBJ2-2; D: .; V: TRBV2; size: many; DNA: TGTGCCAGCAGTGAGTCCAGGGCCTCGAACACCGGGGAGCTGTTTTTT; CDR3: CASSESRASNTGELFF
J: TRBJ2-7; D: .; V: TRBV12-3/TRBV12-4; size: few; DNA: TGTGCCAGCAGGCCATGGGGGGCCGGAGGCGAGCAGTACTTC; CDR3: CASRPWGAGGEQYF
J: TRBJ2-2; D: .; V: TRBV12-3/TRBV12-4; size: .; DNA: TGTGCCAGCAGTTTATGGGGGCGGGGGCCCTACGGGGACACCGGGGAGCTGTTTTTT; CDR3: CASSLWGRGPYGDTGELFF
J: TRBJ2-7; D: .; V: TRBV6-1; size: few; DNA: TGTGCCAGCAGCCTGATGGGGGGACAGATTCTCTACGAGCAGTACTTC; CDR3: CASSLMGGQILYEQYF